The 27 T cell receptor beta chains below come from one sample, sequenced in a study of identical twins. TCRdb passed the 5' RACE reads through MiXCR, listing each CDR3 protein once. The sample gives a few hundred thousand distinct CDR3 sequences, roughly 24% of which show up once; about 2.7% is in the top ten. This sample was also put to use in a study of T cells expressing NK-cell markers.

What was sequenced was CD4+ T cells sorted from blood. The receptor source for this set is a young woman in good health.

This clonotype was recorded a few times. The chain joins TRBV2 to TRBJ2-5, with D perhaps matching TRBD2 (5 bases). This CDR3 has 14 amino acids. Trimming removed 2 bases at V and 3 bases at J, with 10 bases between. The germline V gene has CDR1 SNHLY and CDR2 FYNNEI. CDR3 DNA sequence: TGTGCCAGCAGTGAATGGCTGGGAGAAGAGACCCAGTACTTC. This codes for CASSEWLGEETQYF. The variable domain in full, with the rest retrieved from reference TRBV2 and TRBJ2-5, is EPEVTQTPSHQVTQMGQEVILRCVPISNHLYFYWYRQILGQKVEFLVSFYNNEISEKSEIFDDQFSVERPDGSNFTLKIRSTKLEDSAMYFCASSEWLGEETQYFGPGTRLLVL.

The V call is TRBV19, the J call TRBJ2-7, with TRBD1 as a possible D gene (6 bases). The CDR3 covers 13 residues. Per the germline V gene, CDR1 is LNHDA and CDR2 is SQIVND (reference sequence). Trimming stripped 5 bases from V and 5 bases from J, with 13 bases between. Written as DNA, the CDR3 is TGTGCCAGTAGTTACAGGGCTGGAGACGAGCAGTACTTC. It translates to CASSYRAGDEQYF.

The genes are TRBV7-6 and TRBJ1-4; D is possibly TRBD1 (5 bases). Germline CDR1 reads SGHVS; CDR2 reads FNYEAQ. The V end lost 0 bases, the J end lost 7 bases, and 12 bases lay between the germline ends. CDR3 length: 15 amino acids. CDR3 in DNA: TGTGCCAGCAGCTTAGCGTCGGGGGGGGGTGAAAAACTGTTTTTT. The encoded protein is CASSLASGGGEKLFF. Together with reference TRBV7-6 and TRBJ1-4, the CDR3 gives the full variable domain: GAGVSQSPRYKVTKRGQDVALRCDPISGHVSLYWYRQALGQGPEFLTYFNYEAQQDKSGLPNDRFSAERPEGSISTLTIQRTEQRDSAMYRCASSLASGGGEKLFFGSGTQLSVL.

The sample holds a few counts of this clonotype. This sequence joins TRBV24-1 and TRBJ2-3; D unresolved. Between the trimmed V and J ends, which lost 5 bases and 2 bases, there was a span of 7 bases. The CDR3 is 13 residues long. Germline loops: CDR1 KGHDR, CDR2 SFDVKD. The CDR3 protein is CATSGGATDTQYF. Here the CDR3 DNA reads TGTGCCACCAGTGGTGGAGCCACAGATACGCAGTATTTT.

The chain links TRBV2 to TRBJ2-1, with D perhaps given as TRBD1 or TRBD2 (5 bases each). Per germline, CDR1 SNHLY and CDR2 FYNNEI. The CDR3 totals 11 residues. V was shortened by 5 bases and J by 9 bases, with 8 bases between the two germline ends. The CDR3 DNA follows: TGTGCCAGCAGTTATGGGACTGAGCAGTTCTTC. It translates to CASSYGTEQFF.

This clonotype was counted between two and nine times. The chain couples TRBV6-5 to TRBJ2-4; D uncertain. Looked up from germline, CDR1 is MNHEY and CDR2 is SVGAGI. V lost 2 bases to trimming and J lost 7 bases, with 9 bases between them. This CDR3 is 13 amino acids long. CDR3 amino acids: CASSYDGLNIQYF. CDR3 DNA: TGTGCCAGCAGTTACGACGGGCTGAACATTCAGTACTTC.

The V and J genes are TRBV5-1 and TRBJ2-5; no clear D. The CDR3 totals 13 residues. The V gene lost 3 bases and the J gene lost 5 bases, with 11 bases spanning the gap. Germline V gives CDR1 SGHRS, CDR2 YFSETQ. CDR3 nucleotides: TGCGCCAGCAGCTCGGACGCACCTGAGACCCAGTACTTC. Its protein is CASSSDAPETQYF.

V is TRBV18 and J is TRBJ2-7; D is unclear. The CDR3 has 13 residues. V shed 6 bases and J shed 0 bases, with 9 bases lying between them. The V gene's germline CDR1 is KGHSH and CDR2 LQKENI. DNA of the CDR3: TGTGCCAGCTCGGTTCAGAGCTCCTACGAGCAGTACTTC. Residues: CASSVQSSYEQYF.

The rearrangement links TRBV12-3 or TRBV12-4 to TRBJ2-1; maybe TRBD2 (6 bases). There are 16 residues in the CDR3. V lost 6 bases to trimming and J lost 7 bases, with 22 bases between them. The CDR3 spells CASRPSGAGRRNEQFF. The CDR3 DNA reads as TGTGCCAGCAGACCCAGTGGAGCGGGCCGTAGGAATGAGCAGTTCTTC.

The chain couples TRBV19 to TRBJ2-1; TRBD2 matches at 10 bases. This CDR3 has 14 amino acids. V shed 5 bases and J 15 bases; nucleotides not matched to a gene: 13. The germline V gene encodes CDR1 LNHDA and CDR2 SQIVND (reference sequence). CDR3 nucleotide sequence: TGTGCCAGTAGTCCCGGGACTAGCGCTCTGGCGGTGTTCTTC. Encoded protein: CASSPGTSALAVFF.

The rearrangement uses TRBV6-2 or TRBV6-3 and TRBJ2-5, with a weak D call TRBD2 (6 bases). Germline V lookup: CDR1 MNHEY, CDR2 SVGEGT. This CDR3 comprises 13 residues. V lost 6 bases, J lost 5 bases, and 13 bases lay in between. Here the CDR3 DNA reads TGTGCCAGCAGCAGGGACTTATTGGAGACCCAGTACTTC. Translated, it gives CASSRDLLETQYF.

The chain links TRBV20-1 to TRBJ1-6; D is unclear. The V end lost 5 bases, the J end lost 6 bases, and 20 bases lay between the germline ends. The CDR3 is 16 residues long. CDR1 is DFQATT, CDR2 SNEGSKA, per germline (reference sequence). CDR3 sequence (DNA): TGCAGTGCTCCCCGATTGGGTCTGAGTGGTAATTCACCCCTCCACTTT. This translates into CSAPRLGLSGNSPLHF.

This clonotype was seen a few times. The chain is built from TRBV4-1 and TRBJ1-1; no definite D call. V was cut by 4 bases and J by 5 bases, with 17 bases left in between. CDR3 size: 15 residues. CDR1 MGHRA and CDR2 YSYEKL come from the germline V gene. CDR3 amino acids: CASSLHTRGRTEAFF. CDR3 sequence (DNA): TGCGCCAGCAGCCTCCACACCCGAGGGAGAACTGAAGCTTTCTTT.

This clonotype occurred a few times. The chain carries TRBV6-6 and TRBJ1-2; no clear D gene. The CDR3 runs 9 residues. V was shortened by 8 bases and J by 8 bases, with 6 bases between the two germline ends. The germline V gene has CDR1 MNHNY and CDR2 SVGAGI (reference sequence). The CDR3 is CASGRGYTF. CDR3 in DNA: TGTGCCAGCGGGCGGGGCTACACCTTC.

This clonotype was seen only a few times. V usage is TRBV5-8 and J usage is TRBJ2-7; the D gene is possibly TRBD1 (6 bases). The V gene lost 2 bases and the J gene lost 6 bases, with 15 bases spanning the gap. There are 14 residues in the CDR3. Germline CDR1 reads SGHTS; CDR2 reads YDEGEE. The CDR3 region has the DNA TGTGCCAGCAGCTTCCAACAGGGAGTCTCCGAGCAGTACTTC. Protein product: CASSFQQGVSEQYF.

The chain combines TRBV6-5 with TRBJ2-7; D not resolved. The CDR3 sequence is 15 residues long. Germline V CDR1 and CDR2: MNHEY, SVGAGI. Trimming removed 0 bases from V and 2 bases from J, with 11 bases in between. CDR3: CASSYSSVFTYEQYF. As DNA, the CDR3 is TGTGCCAGCAGTTACTCGTCTGTATTTACCTACGAGCAGTACTTC.

This clonotype was picked up a small number of times. CDR3 amino acids: CASSQAWAATNEKLFF. The CDR3 coding sequence is TGTGCCAGCAGCCAAGCCTGGGCAGCAACTAATGAAAAACTGTTTTTT. The chain couples TRBV3-1 to TRBJ1-4; D remains unclear. Looked up from germline, CDR1 is LGHDT and CDR2 is YNNKEL (reference sequence). The CDR3 is 16 residues long. V lost 1 base, J lost 0 bases, and 9 bases lay in between.

This clonotype was recorded at least ten times. Compared with germline, one end of the junction differs, possibly owing to a read error. This sequence joins TRBV12-3 or TRBV12-4 and TRBJ2-3; weak D call: TRBD1 (6 bases). This CDR3 has 12 amino acids. The CDR3 spells CASSPGADTQYF. In nucleotides, the CDR3 is TGCGCCAGCAGCCCAGGGGCAGATACGCAGTATTTT.

The rearrangement links TRBV20-1 to TRBJ2-5, with a weak D call TRBD1 (5 bases). The V gene lost 6 bases and the J gene lost 5 bases, with 13 bases spanning the gap. This CDR3 has 12 residues. Germline V gene lookup returns CDR1 DFQATT and CDR2 SNEGSKA (reference sequence). The CDR3 is CSALRQGETQYF. DNA for the CDR3: TGCAGTGCCCTACGGCAGGGTGAGACCCAGTACTTC.

This chain connects TRBV7-3 to TRBJ2-2; either TRBD1 or TRBD2 may fit D (6 bases each). The CDR3 spans 16 residues. V was pared by 5 bases and J by 0 bases, with 13 bases between. CDR1 is SGHTA and CDR2 is FQGTGA in the germline V gene. CDR3 coding DNA: TGTGCCAGCAGCCTTGGGGGGCCGGCGAACACCGGGGAGCTGTTTTTT. This encodes CASSLGGPANTGELFF. Full variable domain (remainder filled in from reference TRBV7-3 and TRBJ2-2): GAGVSQTPSNKVTEKGKYVELRCDPISGHTALYWYRQSLGQGPEFLIYFQGTGAADDSGLPNDRFFAVRPEGSVSTLKIQRTERGDSAVYLCASSLGGPANTGELFFGEGSRLTVL.

This clonotype has only a few counts. The chain recombines TRBV5-1 with TRBJ2-3; 7 bases agree with TRBD1. Trimming took 3 bases from V and 0 from J; bases not matched to a gene: 7. Germline V CDR1 and CDR2: SGHRS, YFSETQ. This CDR3 contains 16 residues. The DNA for the CDR3 is TGCGCCAGCAGCTCTTTGACAGGGTCAAGCACAGATACGCAGTATTTT. Translation gives CASSSLTGSSTDTQYF.

The V and J genes are TRBV14 and TRBJ2-5, with TRBD2 matching 9 bases. J lost 5 bases, V lost 2 bases, and 3 bases had no gene match. There are 14 residues in the CDR3. Germline loops: CDR1 SGHDN, CDR2 FVKESK. CDR3 sequence: CASSQLAGRETQYF. The CDR3 nucleotides are TGTGCCAGCAGCCAACTAGCGGGACGGGAGACCCAGTACTTC.

The V gene is TRBV10-3, the J gene TRBJ2-3, with D unresolved. This CDR3 has 12 amino acids. CDR1 ENHRY and CDR2 SYGVKD come from the germline V gene. With 3 bases removed from V and 4 bases from J, the gap between germline ends came to 5 bases. The CDR3 coding sequence is TGTGCCATCAGTGACTCGGCAGATACGCAGTATTTT. This sequence encodes CAISDSADTQYF.

The chain joins TRBV5-5 to TRBJ2-5, with a tentative D call TRBD2 (5 bases). The CDR3 consists of 15 residues. Germline V gene sequence: CDR1 SGHKS, CDR2 YYEKEE (reference sequence). V lost 0 bases and J lost 10, with 19 bases in between. CDR3 nucleotide sequence: TGTGCCAGCAGCTTGGATGGGAACCCCCAAGGGAGCCAGTACTTC. This translates into CASSLDGNPQGSQYF.

The V call is TRBV6-2 or TRBV6-3, the J call TRBJ2-7, with TRBD2 matching over 9 bases. CDR3 length: 16 amino acids. CDR1 is MNHEY, CDR2 SVGEGT, per germline. V lost 0 bases, J lost 3 bases, and 6 bases stayed unmatched. This CDR3 is CASSYSLTSGYYEQYF. DNA of the CDR3: TGTGCCAGCAGTTACTCGCTGACTAGCGGATACTACGAGCAGTACTTC.

V and J are TRBV10-3 and TRBJ2-1; D is tentatively TRBD1 or TRBD2 (5 bases each). V shed 6 bases and J shed 8 bases, with 17 bases lying between them. This CDR3 spans 14 amino acids. Germline lookup yields CDR1 ENHRY and CDR2 SYGVKD. CDR3 loop: CAISAGTSRDEQFF. The CDR3, as DNA: TGTGCCATCAGCGCCGGGACCAGTCGCGATGAGCAGTTCTTC.

V usage is TRBV12-3 or TRBV12-4 and J usage is TRBJ1-2; D is unresolved. Trimming shortened V by 0 bases and J by 5 bases, and 7 bases separated the two germline ends. The CDR3 runs to 13 residues. The CDR3 nucleotides read TGTGCCAGCAGTTTAGCGGCGCCGTATGGCTACACCTTC. Protein product: CASSLAAPYGYTF.